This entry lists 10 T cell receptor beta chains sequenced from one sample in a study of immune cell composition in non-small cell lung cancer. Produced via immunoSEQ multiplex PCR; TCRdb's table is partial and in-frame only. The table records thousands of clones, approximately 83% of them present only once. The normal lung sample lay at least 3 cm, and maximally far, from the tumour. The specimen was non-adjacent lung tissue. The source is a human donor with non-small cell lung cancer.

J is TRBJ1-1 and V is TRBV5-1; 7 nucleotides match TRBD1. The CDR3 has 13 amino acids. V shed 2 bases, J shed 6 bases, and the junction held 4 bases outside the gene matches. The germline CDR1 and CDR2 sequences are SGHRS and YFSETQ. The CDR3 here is CASSLTGVSEAFF. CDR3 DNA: TGCGCCAGCAGCTTAACAGGGGTATCTGAAGCTTTCTTT. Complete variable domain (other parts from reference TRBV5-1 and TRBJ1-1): KAGVTQTPRYLIKTRGQQVTLSCSPISGHRSVSWYQQTPGQGLQFLFEYFSETQRNKGNFPGRFSGRQFSNSRSEMNVSTLELGDSALYLCASSLTGVSEAFFGQGTRLTVV.

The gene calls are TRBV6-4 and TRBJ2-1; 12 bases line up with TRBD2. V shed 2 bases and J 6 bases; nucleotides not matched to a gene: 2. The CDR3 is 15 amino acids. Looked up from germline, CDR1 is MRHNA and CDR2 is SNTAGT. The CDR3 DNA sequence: TGTGCCAGCAGTGACCGACTAGCGGGAGTCAATGAGCAGTTCTTC. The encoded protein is CASSDRLAGVNEQFF.

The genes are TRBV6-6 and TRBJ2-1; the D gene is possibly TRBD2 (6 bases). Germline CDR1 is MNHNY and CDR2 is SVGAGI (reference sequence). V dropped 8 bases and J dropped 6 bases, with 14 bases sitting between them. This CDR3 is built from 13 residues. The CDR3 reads CASRELALNEQFF. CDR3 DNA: TGTGCCAGCCGGGAGCTAGCCCTCAATGAGCAGTTCTTC.

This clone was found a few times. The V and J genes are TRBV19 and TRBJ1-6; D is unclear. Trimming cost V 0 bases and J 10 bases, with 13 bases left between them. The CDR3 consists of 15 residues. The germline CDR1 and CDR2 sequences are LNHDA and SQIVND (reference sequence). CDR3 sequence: CASSIDLVGRSPLHF. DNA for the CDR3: TGTGCCAGTAGTATAGATCTGGTTGGCAGATCACCCCTCCACTTT.

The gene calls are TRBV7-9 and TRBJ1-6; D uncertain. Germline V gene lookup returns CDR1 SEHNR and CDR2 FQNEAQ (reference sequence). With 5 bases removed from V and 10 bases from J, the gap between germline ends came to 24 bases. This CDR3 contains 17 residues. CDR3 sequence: CASSRMSGGNGYSPLHF. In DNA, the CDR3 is TGTGCCAGCAGCCGTATGTCCGGAGGGAATGGGTACTCACCCCTCCACTTT.

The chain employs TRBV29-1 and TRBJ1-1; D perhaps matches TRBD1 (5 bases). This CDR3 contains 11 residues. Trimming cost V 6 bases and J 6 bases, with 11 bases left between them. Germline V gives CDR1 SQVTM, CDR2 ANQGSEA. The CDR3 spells CSVATVPEAFF. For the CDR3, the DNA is TGCAGCGTGGCGACAGTGCCTGAAGCTTTCTTT. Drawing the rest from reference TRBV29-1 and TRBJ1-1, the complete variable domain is SAVISQKPSRDICQRGTSLTIQCQVDSQVTMMFWYRQQPGQSLTLIATANQGSEATYESGFVIDKFPISRPNLTFSTLTVSNMSPEDSSIYLCSVATVPEAFFGQGTRLTVV.

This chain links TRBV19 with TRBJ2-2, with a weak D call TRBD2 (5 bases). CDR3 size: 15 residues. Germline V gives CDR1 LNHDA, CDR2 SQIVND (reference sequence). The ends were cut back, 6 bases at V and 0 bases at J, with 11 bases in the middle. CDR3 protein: CASSRRGSNTGELFF. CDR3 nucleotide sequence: TGTGCCAGTAGCCGACGGGGTTCGAACACCGGGGAGCTGTTTTTT. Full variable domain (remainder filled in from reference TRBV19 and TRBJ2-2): DGGITQSPKYLFRKEGQNVTLSCEQNLNHDAMYWYRQDPGQGLRLIYYSQIVNDFQKGDIAEGYSVSREKKESFPLTVTSAQKNPTAFYLCASSRRGSNTGELFFGEGSRLTVL.

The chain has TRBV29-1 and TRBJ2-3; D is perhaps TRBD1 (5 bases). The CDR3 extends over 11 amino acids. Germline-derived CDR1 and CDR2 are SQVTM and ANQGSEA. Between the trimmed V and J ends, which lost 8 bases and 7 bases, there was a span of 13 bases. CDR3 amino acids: CSYDAGNTQYF. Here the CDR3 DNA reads TGCAGCTACGATGCAGGGAATACGCAGTATTTT.

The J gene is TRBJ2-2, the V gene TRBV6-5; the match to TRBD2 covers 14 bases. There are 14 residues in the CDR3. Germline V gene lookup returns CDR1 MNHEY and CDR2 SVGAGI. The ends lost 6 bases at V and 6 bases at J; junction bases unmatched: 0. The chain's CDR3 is CASRTSGRAGELFF. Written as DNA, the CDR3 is TGTGCCAGCAGGACTAGCGGGAGGGCCGGGGAGCTGTTTTTT.

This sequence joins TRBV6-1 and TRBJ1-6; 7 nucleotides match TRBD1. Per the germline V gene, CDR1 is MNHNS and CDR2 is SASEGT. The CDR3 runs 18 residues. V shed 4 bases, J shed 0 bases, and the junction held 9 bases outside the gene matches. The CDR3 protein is CASSATSGGSSYNSPLHF. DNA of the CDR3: TGTGCCAGCAGTGCCACTTCAGGGGGGAGCTCCTATAATTCACCCCTCCACTTT.